This TCR beta chain appears in the sequencing data of a study of metastatic and nonmetastatic thyroid tumors. Looking at the study overall: Samples came from malignant and benign thyroid patients, and repertoires were compared across blood and tumor or nodule tissue.

CDR1 is MDHEN, CDR2 SYDVKM, per germline. The CDR3 covers 13 residues. Trimming left V 5 bases short and J 0 bases short, with 5 bases between. Study-level results: For both blood and tumor, malignant thyroid tumors reportedly showed significantly higher TCR beta diversity than benign nodules did.

Treatment of any kind had been given to no patient before thyroid surgery. This clone was picked up many times. Its antigen is undetermined. Per the authors' pipeline: Between-group CDR3 differences, defined by clinicopathological status, yielded a distant-metastasis classifier for papillary thyroid cancer. MiXCR re-clonotyped the PCR reads for TCRdb. These V and J calls rely on TCRdb rather than the paper's analysis. The data hold some 54,000 clones, with roughly a sixth observed a single time. The chain links TRBV28 to TRBJ1-3; D is unclear. Source material: blood. The source is a female donor with papillary thyroid cancer or a benign thyroid nodule (not recorded which). Some clones in this sample may be carry-over from other donors' samples. DNA for the CDR3: TGTGCCAGCAGTGATACCTCTGGAAACACCATATATTTT. This translates into CASSDTSGNTIYF.